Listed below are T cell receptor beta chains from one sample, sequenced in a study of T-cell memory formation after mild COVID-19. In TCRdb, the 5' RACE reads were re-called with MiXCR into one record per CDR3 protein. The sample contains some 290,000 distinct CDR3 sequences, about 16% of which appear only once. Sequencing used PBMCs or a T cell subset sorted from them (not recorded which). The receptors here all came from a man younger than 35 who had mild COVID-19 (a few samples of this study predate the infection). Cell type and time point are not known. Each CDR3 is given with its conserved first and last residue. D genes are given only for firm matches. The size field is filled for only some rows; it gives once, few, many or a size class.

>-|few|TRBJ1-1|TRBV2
TGTGCCAGCAGTTCCACCGTGGGGGTCACTGAAGCTTTCTTT
CASSSTVGVTEAFF
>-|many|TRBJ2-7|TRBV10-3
TGTGCGGGTGGAGAGGGCTACGAGCAGTACTTC
CAGGEGYEQYF
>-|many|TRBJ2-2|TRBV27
TGTGCCAGCATGGGGTCGAACACCGGGGAGCTGTTTTTT
CASMGSNTGELFF
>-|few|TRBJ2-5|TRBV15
TGTGCCACCAGCAGAGTGGGGTCTGAGACCCAGTACTTC
CATSRVGSETQYF
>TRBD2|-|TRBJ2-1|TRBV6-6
TGTGCCAGCAGTTACTCCGGGACTAGCGGGGGGGGCACGGGTGAGCAGTTCTTC
CASSYSGTSGGGTGEQFF
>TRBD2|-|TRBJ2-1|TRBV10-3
TGTGCCCTAAGTTCGGCGGGGGGGCCCGCCCCACAGTTCTTC
CALSSAGGPAPQFF
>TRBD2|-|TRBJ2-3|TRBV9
TGTGCCAGCAGCGTAGAGCCCCGGACTAGCGGGGGAAACACAGATACGCAGTATTTT
CASSVEPRTSGGNTDTQYF
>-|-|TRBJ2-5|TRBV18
TGTGCCAGCTCACCACTACCCGAGTACCAAGAGACCCAGTACTTC
CASSPLPEYQETQYF
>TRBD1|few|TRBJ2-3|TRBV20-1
TGCAGTGCTAGTCAAGGACAGGGTGTAGATACGCAGTATTTT
CSASQGQGVDTQYF
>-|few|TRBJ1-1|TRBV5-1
TGCGCCAGCAGCCCGGCTGGGGCGGGGGACACTGAAGCTTTCTTT
CASSPAGAGDTEAFF
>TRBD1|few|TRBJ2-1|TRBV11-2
TGTGCCAGCAGCTCCCGGACAGGCAACAATGAGCAGTTCTTC
CASSSRTGNNEQFF
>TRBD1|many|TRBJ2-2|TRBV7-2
TGTGCCAGCAGACCCGGACAGGGTGGGACCGGGGAGCTGTTTTTT
CASRPGQGGTGELFF
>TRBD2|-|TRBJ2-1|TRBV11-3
TGTGCCAGCAACTTACAGACTAGCGGGAGGCGTGAGCAGTTCTTC
CASNLQTSGRREQFF
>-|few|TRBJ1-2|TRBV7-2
TGTGCCAGCAGCTTAGCGCTCCTATCTAACTATGGCTACACCTTC
CASSLALLSNYGYTF
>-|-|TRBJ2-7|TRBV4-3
TGCGCCAGCAGCCAACAGTCCGCGACTAGAACCTACGAGCAGTACTTC
CASSQQSATRTYEQYF
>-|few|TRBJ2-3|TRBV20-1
TGCAGTGCTAGATGGCGGCCCAGCAACGCAGATACGCAGTATTTT
CSARWRPSNADTQYF
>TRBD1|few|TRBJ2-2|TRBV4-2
TGTGCCAGCAGCCAGGAATTGGACAGGGGAAACACCGGGGAGCTGTTTTTT
CASSQELDRGNTGELFF
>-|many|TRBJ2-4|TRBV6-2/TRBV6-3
TGTGCCAGCAGTCTTAGCGGAAACATTCAGTACTTC
CASSLSGNIQYF
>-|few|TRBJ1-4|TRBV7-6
TGTGCCAGCAGCCTATCAAGAACTAATGAAAAACTGTTTTTT
CASSLSRTNEKLFF
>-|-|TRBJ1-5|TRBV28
TGTGCCAGCAAAGGGAATCAGCCCCAGCATTTT
CASKGNQPQHF
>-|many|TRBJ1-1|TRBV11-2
TGTGCCAGCAGCCCCGGGGGCCAACGAGCTTTCTTT
CASSPGGQRAFF
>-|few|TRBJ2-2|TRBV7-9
TGTGCCAGCAGCCCAGCCGCATTTCAGAACACCGGGGAGCTGTTTTTT
CASSPAAFQNTGELFF
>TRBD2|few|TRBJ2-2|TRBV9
TGTGCCAGCAGCTCGGGACTAGGATCAACCGGGGAGCTGTTTTTT
CASSSGLGSTGELFF
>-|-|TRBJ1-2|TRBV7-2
TGTGCCAGCAGCTCCACAGCGTACGGGGGCTACACCTTC
CASSSTAYGGYTF
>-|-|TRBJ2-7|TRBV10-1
TGCGCCAGCAGTGCAGACAGAATCGAGCAGTACTTC
CASSADRIEQYF
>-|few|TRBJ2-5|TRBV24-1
TGTGCCACCAGTGATGAGCAGGGGGGGAGGGAGACCCAGTACTTC
CATSDEQGGRETQYF
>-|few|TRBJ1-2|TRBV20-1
TGCAGTGCTACCTCGGCCACGGCGTTTGGCTATGGCTACACCTTC
CSATSATAFGYGYTF